This TCR beta chain originates from a study of shared T cell receptors in the human thymus. This clone was seen only a few times. TCRdb's table, derived via immunoSEQ multiplex PCR, lists solely in-frame clones and lacks some. Of around 730,000 clones in the sample, roughly 88% are singletons; the top ten hold 0.008% to 0.011%. Trimming left V 6 bases short and J 4 bases short, with 16 bases between. Germline V lookup: CDR1 SGHTA, CDR2 FQGNSA. CDR3 length: 15 amino acids. These same records also appear under a second study, on human thymus T cells. That work states: Thymic and blood repertoires appeared to display a bias in their usage of V and J genes.

The sequenced material came from thymocytes. The chain links TRBV7-2 to TRBJ1-3; D gene uncertain. The receptor was derived from a girl younger than two with a congenital heart defect. The CDR3 DNA reads as TGTGCCAGCAGTAAGGGAGCGGGCCTGGGAAACACCATATATTTT. Its translation is CASSKGAGLGNTIYF.